Sequencing of this T cell receptor beta chain was carried out in a study of blood T cell repertoires in COVID-19. In the study overall: From the United States, Italy and Spain came samples of acute and convalescent COVID-19. T cells, B-cell-depleted T cells, or PBMCs provided the cDNA or gDNA that served as material.

The repertoire was sequenced with immunoSEQ multiplex PCR; TCRdb's copy has only in-frame clones and lacks some. The sample has around 250,000 clones; 85% are singletons. Participants' own reports of clinical history determined their cohort assignment. The CDR3 spans 18 residues. The V and J ends lost 5 bases and 3 bases respectively, with 23 bases between them. Germline V CDR1 and CDR2: PRHDT, FYEKMQ (reference sequence). This TCR came from a woman aged 45-60 years who had been exposed to COVID-19. The sample was PBMCs or T cells enriched from blood (not recorded which). This chain joins TRBV13 and TRBJ1-3; D remains ambiguous. CDR3 nucleotide sequence: TGTGCCAGCAGCCTCCGGACTGTTTTTTTGAAGGGTGGAAACACCATATATTTT. Protein: CASSLRTVFLKGGNTIYF.